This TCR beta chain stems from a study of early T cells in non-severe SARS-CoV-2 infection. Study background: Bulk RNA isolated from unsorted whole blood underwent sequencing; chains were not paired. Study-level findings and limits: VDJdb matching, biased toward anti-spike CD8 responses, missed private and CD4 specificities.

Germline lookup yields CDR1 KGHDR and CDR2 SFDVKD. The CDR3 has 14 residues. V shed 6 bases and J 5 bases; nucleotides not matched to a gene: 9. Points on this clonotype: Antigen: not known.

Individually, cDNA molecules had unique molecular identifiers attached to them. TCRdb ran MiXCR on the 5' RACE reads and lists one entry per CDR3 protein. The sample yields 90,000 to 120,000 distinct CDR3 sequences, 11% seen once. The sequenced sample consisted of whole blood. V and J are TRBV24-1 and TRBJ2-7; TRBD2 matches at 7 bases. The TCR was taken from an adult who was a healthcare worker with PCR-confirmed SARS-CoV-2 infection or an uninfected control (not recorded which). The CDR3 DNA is TGTGCCACCAGTCCCGGGGGGTTCGGCAACGAGCAGTACTTC. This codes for CATSPGGFGNEQYF.